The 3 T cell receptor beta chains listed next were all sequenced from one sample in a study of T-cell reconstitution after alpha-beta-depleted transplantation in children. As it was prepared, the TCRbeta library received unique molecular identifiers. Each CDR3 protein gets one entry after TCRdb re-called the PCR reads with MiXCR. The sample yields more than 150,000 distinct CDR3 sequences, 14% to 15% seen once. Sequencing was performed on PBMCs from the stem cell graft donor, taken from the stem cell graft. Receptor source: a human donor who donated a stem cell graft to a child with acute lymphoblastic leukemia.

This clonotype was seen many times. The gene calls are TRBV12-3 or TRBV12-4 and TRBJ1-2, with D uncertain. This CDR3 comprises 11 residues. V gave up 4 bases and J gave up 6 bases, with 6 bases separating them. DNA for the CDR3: TGTGCCAGCAGTTGGGCGCATGGCTACACCTTC. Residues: CASSWAHGYTF.

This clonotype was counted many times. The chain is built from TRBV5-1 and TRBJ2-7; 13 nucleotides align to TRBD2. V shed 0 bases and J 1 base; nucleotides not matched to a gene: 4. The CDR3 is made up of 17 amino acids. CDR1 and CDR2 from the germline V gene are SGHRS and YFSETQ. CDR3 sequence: CASSLGLAGGSSYEQYF. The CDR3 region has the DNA TGCGCCAGCAGCTTGGGACTAGCGGGAGGTTCATCCTACGAGCAGTACTTC.

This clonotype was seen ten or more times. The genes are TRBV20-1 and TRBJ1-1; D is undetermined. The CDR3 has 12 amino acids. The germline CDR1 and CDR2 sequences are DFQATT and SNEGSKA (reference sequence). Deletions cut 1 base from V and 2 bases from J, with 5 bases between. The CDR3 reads CSARGVNTEAFF. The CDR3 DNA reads TGCAGTGCTAGAGGAGTTAACACTGAAGCTTTCTTT.